The entry that follows covers one TCR beta chain sequence. In the source study's methods: Nucleated cell counts were estimated from reference gene primer amplification. The table came from immunoSEQ multiplex PCR; TCRdb's copy has only in-frame clones and leaves some out. Clonal size and the V and J genes are those of that table, whereas D and trimming came from the DNA. This repertoire shows about 190,000 clones, around 89% found once; its top ten account for less than 0.7%. This entry comes from a study of blood T cell repertoires in COVID-19. Study-wide context: Samples of COVID-19 (acute and convalescent) were obtained from the United States, Italy and Spain. Nucleic acid was either cDNA or gDNA, and it came from T cells, B-cell-depleted T cells, or PBMCs.

Germline lookup yields CDR1 MNHNY and CDR2 SVGAGI (reference sequence). The length of the CDR3 is 15 residues. V lost 6 bases and J lost 5, with 17 bases in between. This sequence joins TRBV6-6 and TRBJ1-5, with D perhaps matching TRBD1 (6 bases). This clonotype originated in a man in his fifties or sixties with acute or convalescent COVID-19. What was sequenced was peripheral blood. For the CDR3, the DNA is TGTGCCAGCAGGCAAACAGGGACCCGTTATCAGCCCCAGCATTTT. This encodes CASRQTGTRYQPQHF.